This TCR beta chain was recorded in a study of blood T cell repertoires in COVID-19. In the study overall: Samples representing acute and convalescent COVID-19 were sourced from the United States, Italy and Spain.

Trimming cost V 5 bases and J 7 bases; bases outside gene matches: 10. CDR1 SGHVS and CDR2 FNYEAQ come from the germline V gene. This CDR3 is 15 amino acids long. As handled by the study authors: Reference gene primer amplification gave estimated nucleated cell counts. Method: immunoSEQ multiplex PCR; TCRdb's copy keeps in-frame clones and lacks some. That table is the source of V, J and clone size, and D and trimming were worked out from the DNA. In the table there are 150,000 or so clones, about 80% of which are singletons. The receptor was derived from a woman aged 55-70 years with acute or convalescent COVID-19. Sequenced sample: peripheral blood. The chain uses TRBV7-6 and TRBJ2-1, with 8 positions matching TRBD2. The CDR3 nucleotides are TGTGCCAGCAGCCTCGCGGGGGGCTGGGATAATGAGCAGTTCTTC. It codes for CASSLAGGWDNEQFF.